The rows below give T cell receptor beta chains drawn from one sample of a study of CD8 T cells in ankylosing spondylitis. Using its own MiXCR run on the 5' RACE reads, TCRdb lists one record per CDR3 protein. In the table there are about 750,000 distinct CDR3 sequences, roughly 20% of which are singletons. Sequencing input: blood, either unsorted or a sorted T cell fraction (not recorded which). The receptor source for this set is a male donor with ankylosing spondylitis. CDR3s include the opening cysteine and the closing phenylalanine or tryptophan. D genes are given only for firm matches. The size field is filled for only some rows; it gives once, few, many or a size class.

clone size,V gene,J gene,D gene,CDR3 protein,CDR3 DNA
-,TRBV12-3/TRBV12-4,TRBJ2-7,TRBD1,CASTWRDRAGEQYF,TGTGCCAGCACCTGGCGGGACAGGGCTGGCGAGCAGTACTTC
-,TRBV7-3,TRBJ2-6,-,CASSLMGFTGRGANVLTF,TGTGCCAGCAGCTTAATGGGATTTACAGGGCGTGGGGCCAACGTCCTGACTTTC
few,TRBV21-1,TRBJ2-6,-,CASTRTSAGPGANVLTF,TGTGCCAGCACCAGGACTAGCGCGGGACCTGGGGCCAACGTCCTGACTTTC
few,TRBV12-3/TRBV12-4,TRBJ2-2,-,CASSFQMDSGELFF,TGTGCCAGCAGTTTTCAGATGGATTCCGGGGAGCTGTTTTTT
-,TRBV5-4,TRBJ2-2,TRBD2,CASSWTSGTGELFF,TGTGCCAGCAGCTGGACTAGCGGCACCGGGGAGCTGTTTTTT
-,TRBV5-6,TRBJ1-1,-,CASSFWSGELKKAFF,TGTGCCAGCAGCTTTTGGAGTGGTGAACTGAAAAAAGCTTTCTTT
-,TRBV4-1,TRBJ1-4,TRBD1,CASSQEQGGNEKLFF,TGCGCCAGCAGCCAAGAACAGGGGGGTAATGAAAAACTGTTTTTT
-,TRBV20-1,TRBJ2-7,TRBD2,CSALSGSTYEQYF,TGCAGTGCCCTGAGCGGGAGTACATACGAGCAGTACTTC
many,TRBV5-1,TRBJ2-5,TRBD1,CASRGQGWGETQYF,TGCGCCAGCAGGGGACAGGGATGGGGAGAGACCCAGTACTTC
few,TRBV12-3/TRBV12-4,TRBJ1-1,-,CASSTTVLGTEAFF,TGTGCCAGCAGCACCACAGTATTGGGAACTGAAGCTTTCTTT
-,TRBV4-1,TRBJ1-1,-,CASSPLTGSYTEAFF,TGCGCCAGCAGCCCACTAACAGGGTCCTACACTGAAGCTTTCTTT
-,TRBV20-1,TRBJ2-5,-,CSARRLAGETQYF,TGCAGTGCTAGACGGCTAGCAGGAGAGACCCAGTACTTC
-,TRBV12-3/TRBV12-4,TRBJ2-2,TRBD1,CASSFSTGQGNGELFF,TGTGCCAGCAGTTTTTCAACGGGACAGGGGAACGGGGAGCTGTTTTTT
-,TRBV20-1,TRBJ1-5,-,CSAREGVAGQPQHF,TGCAGTGCTAGAGAGGGCGTAGCGGGCCAGCCCCAGCATTTT
-,TRBV5-6,TRBJ1-1,-,CASSFREQLEAFF,TGTGCCAGCAGCTTTCGGGAACAGCTTGAAGCTTTCTTT
few,TRBV29-1,TRBJ2-1,TRBD2,CSVGPTSAYNEQFF,TGCAGCGTTGGACCGACTAGCGCCTACAATGAGCAGTTCTTC
-,TRBV12-3/TRBV12-4,TRBJ2-3,-,CASGPHTDTQYF,TGTGCCAGCGGGCCTCACACAGATACGCAGTATTTT
few,TRBV12-3/TRBV12-4,TRBJ2-5,-,CASSQTGQEETQYF,TGTGCCAGCAGCCAGACAGGTCAGGAAGAGACCCAGTACTTC
few,TRBV3-1,TRBJ2-3,TRBD1,CASTRDDRVTDTQYF,TGTGCCAGCACCCGAGATGACAGGGTAACAGATACGCAGTATTTT
few,TRBV20-1,TRBJ2-5,-,CSASRVETQYF,TGCAGTGCTAGCAGGGTTGAGACCCAGTACTTC
-,TRBV6-5,TRBJ1-6,-,CASSYSKEGPDSPLHF,TGTGCCAGCAGTTACTCGAAGGAGGGGCCCGATTCACCCCTCCACTTT